This note documents a single T cell receptor beta chain sequence. This CDR3 spans 15 amino acids. The ends were cut back, 7 bases at V and 0 bases at J, with 13 bases in the middle. Per germline, CDR1 MNHNS and CDR2 SASEGT. This specimen comes from a study of cytomegalovirus exposure and HLA in healthy donors. A multiplex PCR was run with 60 Vbeta primers and 13 Jbeta primers. Here immunoSEQ multiplex PCR was the method, and the copy in TCRdb shows in-frame clones only, minus some. The top ten clones hold 3% to 4% of a sample with about 93,000 clones, approximately 72% of them seen once. Sequencing was carried out using PBMCs. The TCR was taken from a woman aged 35 to 49 in good health and CMV-seronegative. The V and J genes are TRBV6-1 and TRBJ2-1; maybe TRBD2 (6 bases). CDR3 DNA sequence: TGTGCCAGCACCGAGAGGCGGGACTCCTACAATGAGCAGTTCTTC. Amino acids: CASTERRDSYNEQFF.